These 5 T cell receptor beta chains originate from one sample sequenced in a study of monozygotic twins with inflammatory bowel disease. TCRdb reworked the 5' RACE reads into one entry per CDR3 protein, no DNA. This listing includes around 450,000 distinct CDR3 sequences. The sample comprised blood. These receptors all stem from a human donor with ulcerative colitis or Crohn's disease, or a healthy co-twin of an affected twin (not recorded which).

The chain recombines TRBV6-1 with TRBJ2-1; TCRdb designates TRBD1, a call that cannot be tested without DNA. The CDR3 covers 16 residues. Germline V CDR1 and CDR2: MNHNS, SASEGT. CDR3 region: CASSRRGRGSYNEQFF.

The V gene is TRBV20-1, the J gene TRBJ2-7; without DNA, the TCRdb call of TRBD1 cannot be checked. The CDR3 totals 12 residues. Germline assignment: CDR1 DFQATT and CDR2 SNEGSKA (reference sequence). This chain's CDR3 is CSAPRQSNEQYF.

The chain recombines TRBV12-5 with TRBJ2-1; the TRBD1 assignment by TCRdb is unverifiable without DNA. In germline, CDR1 is LGHNT, CDR2 FRNRAP. CDR3 size: 15 residues. CDR3 sequence reads: CASAPSGGLYNEQFF. The whole variable domain, filled in from reference TRBV12-5 and TRBJ2-1, reads DARVTQTPRHKVTEMGQEVTMRCQPILGHNTVFWYRQTMMQGLELLAYFRNRAPLDDSGMPKDRFSAEMPDATLATLKIQPSEPRDSAVYFCASAPSGGLYNEQFFGPGTRLTVL.

This chain uses TRBV30 with TRBJ1-1. Germline loops: CDR1 GTSNPN, CDR2 SVGIG (reference sequence). The CDR3 runs 11 residues. The CDR3: CAWMIGTEAFF.

V usage is TRBV7-9 and J usage is TRBJ2-7; TCRdb outputs TRBD1, but without DNA this stays unchecked. Germline-derived CDR1 and CDR2 are SEHNR and FQNEAQ (reference sequence). The CDR3 length is 12 residues. CDR3 in amino acids: CASSQGDHEQYF.